Listed below are T cell receptor beta chains from one sample, sequenced in a study of OX40 agonist ivuxolimab in advanced cancers. Sequencing used immunoSEQ multiplex PCR; TCRdb keeps in-frame clones, though not all of them. The sample has 60,000 to 100,000 clones; around 86% are singletons. The starting material was CD4+ or CD8+ T cells sorted from blood, obtained in a trial of the OX40 agonist ivuxolimab. The origin of the receptors is an adult with an advanced solid tumor such as melanoma, head and neck, liver or kidney cancer. Both conserved end residues are part of each CDR3. Each record gives: D gene, V gene, clone size, J gene, CDR3 protein, CDR3 DNA. A D gene is named only where the DNA matches it firmly. Clone size is not always given. Where it is, it says once, few, many or a class for expanded clones.

D gene: NA
V gene: TRBV28
clone size: NA
J gene: TRBJ1-1
CDR3 protein: CASSLWGPTNTEAFF
CDR3 DNA: TGTGCCAGCAGTTTATGGGGCCCAACGAACACTGAAGCTTTCTTT

D gene: NA
V gene: TRBV18
clone size: NA
J gene: TRBJ1-3
CDR3 protein: CASSLIGPSAGSSGNTIYF
CDR3 DNA: TGTGCCAGCTCACTTATAGGACCAAGCGCGGGTAGCTCTGGAAACACCATATATTTT

D gene: NA
V gene: TRBV11-3
clone size: NA
J gene: TRBJ2-2
CDR3 protein: CASSAQGTGELFF
CDR3 DNA: TGTGCCAGCAGCGCACAGGGAACCGGGGAGCTGTTTTTT

D gene: TRBD2
V gene: TRBV5-1
clone size: NA
J gene: TRBJ2-7
CDR3 protein: CASSLSPSGSYEQYF
CDR3 DNA: TGCGCCAGCAGCTTGTCACCTAGCGGGAGCTACGAGCAGTACTTC

D gene: NA
V gene: TRBV7-2
clone size: NA
J gene: TRBJ2-5
CDR3 protein: CASSTTGGETQYF
CDR3 DNA: TGTGCCAGCAGCACCACAGGAGGAGAGACCCAGTACTTC

D gene: NA
V gene: TRBV10-2
clone size: NA
J gene: TRBJ2-7
CDR3 protein: CASSPAGLTYEQYF
CDR3 DNA: TGCGCCAGCAGCCCAGCGGGCCTGACCTACGAGCAGTACTTC

D gene: NA
V gene: TRBV18
clone size: NA
J gene: TRBJ1-2
CDR3 protein: CASSPPGSFNYGYTF
CDR3 DNA: TGTGCCAGCTCACCGCCCGGGAGCTTCAATTATGGCTACACCTTC

D gene: NA
V gene: TRBV7-2
clone size: NA
J gene: TRBJ2-3
CDR3 protein: CASRREIASTDTQYF
CDR3 DNA: TGTGCCAGCAGACGAGAAATTGCTAGCACAGATACGCAGTATTTT

D gene: TRBD2
V gene: TRBV6-5
clone size: NA
J gene: TRBJ2-2
CDR3 protein: CASFVAGGTGELFF
CDR3 DNA: TGTGCCAGCTTTGTAGCGGGGGGCACCGGGGAGCTGTTTTTT

D gene: TRBD1
V gene: TRBV2
clone size: NA
J gene: TRBJ2-7
CDR3 protein: CASSLDRGLSYEQYF
CDR3 DNA: TGTGCCAGCAGTCTCGACAGGGGGCTATCCTACGAGCAGTACTTC

D gene: NA
V gene: TRBV7-9
clone size: NA
J gene: TRBJ2-5
CDR3 protein: CASSFGHVQETQYF
CDR3 DNA: TGTGCCAGCAGCTTCGGACACGTGCAAGAGACCCAGTACTTC

D gene: NA
V gene: TRBV19
clone size: NA
J gene: TRBJ2-3
CDR3 protein: CASSTGHSDTQYF
CDR3 DNA: TGTGCCAGTAGTACGGGACACTCAGATACGCAGTATTTT

D gene: NA
V gene: TRBV2
clone size: NA
J gene: TRBJ2-4
CDR3 protein: CASSEARGGLGKNIQYF
CDR3 DNA: TGTGCCAGCAGTGAAGCAAGGGGTGGGTTGGGCAAAAACATTCAGTACTTC

D gene: NA
V gene: TRBV7-2
clone size: NA
J gene: TRBJ1-4
CDR3 protein: CASSLVPQVREKLFF
CDR3 DNA: TGTGCCAGCAGCTTAGTCCCACAGGTGCGGGAAAAACTGTTTTTT

D gene: TRBD1
V gene: TRBV5-1
clone size: NA
J gene: TRBJ2-2
CDR3 protein: CASSTGDTNTGELFF
CDR3 DNA: TGCGCCAGCAGTACAGGGGATACGAACACCGGGGAGCTGTTTTTT

D gene: TRBD2
V gene: TRBV19
clone size: NA
J gene: TRBJ2-3
CDR3 protein: CASSAGGSTDTQYF
CDR3 DNA: TGTGCCAGTTCGGCGGGAGGGAGCACAGATACGCAGTATTTT

D gene: NA
V gene: TRBV28
clone size: NA
J gene: TRBJ2-7
CDR3 protein: CAVTGPTSSPEQYF
CDR3 DNA: TGTGCCGTAACGGGGCCGACGAGTTCCCCCGAGCAGTACTTC

D gene: TRBD2
V gene: TRBV2
clone size: NA
J gene: TRBJ2-5
CDR3 protein: CASRLAVQETQYF
CDR3 DNA: TGTGCCAGCAGACTAGCGGTTCAAGAGACCCAGTACTTC

D gene: TRBD1
V gene: TRBV11-3
clone size: NA
J gene: TRBJ2-1
CDR3 protein: CASSHRGLMADEQFF
CDR3 DNA: TGTGCCAGCAGCCACAGGGGGCTAATGGCCGATGAGCAGTTCTTC

D gene: NA
V gene: TRBV27
clone size: NA
J gene: TRBJ1-1
CDR3 protein: CASSLSWDIPNTEAFF
CDR3 DNA: TGTGCCAGCAGTTTATCGTGGGACATTCCGAACACTGAAGCTTTCTTT

D gene: TRBD1
V gene: TRBV5-1
clone size: NA
J gene: TRBJ1-3
CDR3 protein: CASSLLTGGPGNTIYF
CDR3 DNA: TGCGCCAGCAGCCTACTAACAGGGGGCCCTGGAAATACCATATATTTT

D gene: NA
V gene: TRBV27
clone size: NA
J gene: TRBJ2-1
CDR3 protein: CASSRPSGSSYNEQFF
CDR3 DNA: TGTGCCAGCAGCCGGCCTTCAGGGAGCTCCTACAATGAGCAGTTCTTC

D gene: TRBD2
V gene: TRBV10-3
clone size: NA
J gene: TRBJ2-1
CDR3 protein: CAISDPLGLAGASNEQFF
CDR3 DNA: TGTGCCATCAGTGACCCCCTCGGACTAGCGGGAGCGAGCAATGAGCAGTTCTTC

D gene: NA
V gene: TRBV9
clone size: NA
J gene: TRBJ1-6
CDR3 protein: CASSVEAGYNSPLHF
CDR3 DNA: TGTGCCAGCAGCGTAGAAGCAGGGTATAATTCACCCCTCCACTTT

D gene: NA
V gene: TRBV15
clone size: NA
J gene: TRBJ1-1
CDR3 protein: CATSQLDTEAFF
CDR3 DNA: TGTGCCACCAGTCAATTGGACACTGAAGCTTTCTTT

D gene: NA
V gene: TRBV11-3
clone size: NA
J gene: TRBJ2-1
CDR3 protein: CASSLTPRGSTGEQFF
CDR3 DNA: TGTGCCAGCAGCTTAACTCCGCGGGGCTCGACAGGTGAGCAGTTCTTC

D gene: TRBD2
V gene: TRBV18
clone size: NA
J gene: TRBJ2-2
CDR3 protein: CASSPARGGGKAGELFF
CDR3 DNA: TGTGCCAGCTCACCCGCCCGGGGGGGCGGCAAAGCCGGGGAGCTGTTTTTT

D gene: NA
V gene: TRBV5-4
clone size: NA
J gene: TRBJ2-1
CDR3 protein: CASSLVTAEQFF
CDR3 DNA: TGTGCCAGCAGCTTAGTAACAGCCGAGCAGTTCTTC

D gene: NA
V gene: TRBV6-5
clone size: once
J gene: TRBJ1-3
CDR3 protein: CASSYAGAGNTIYF
CDR3 DNA: TGTGCCAGCAGTTACGCAGGAGCTGGAAACACCATATATTTT

D gene: TRBD2
V gene: TRBV6-5
clone size: NA
J gene: TRBJ2-7
CDR3 protein: CASRPPGTSGSEQYF
CDR3 DNA: TGTGCCAGCAGGCCCCCCGGGACTAGCGGGAGCGAGCAGTACTTC

D gene: NA
V gene: TRBV18
clone size: once
J gene: TRBJ2-7
CDR3 protein: CASSPRGRSSHEQYF
CDR3 DNA: TGTGCCAGCTCACCTCGGGGGAGAAGCTCCCACGAGCAGTACTTC

D gene: NA
V gene: TRBV6-5
clone size: NA
J gene: TRBJ2-5
CDR3 protein: CASSYRHPQETQYF
CDR3 DNA: TGTGCCAGCAGTTACCGGCATCCCCAAGAGACCCAGTACTTC

D gene: NA
V gene: TRBV7-2
clone size: NA
J gene: TRBJ2-3
CDR3 protein: CASSFGFSDTQYF
CDR3 DNA: TGTGCCAGCAGCTTCGGGTTTTCGGATACGCAGTATTTT

D gene: NA
V gene: TRBV2
clone size: NA
J gene: TRBJ1-1
CDR3 protein: CASSDPGSGVTEAFF
CDR3 DNA: TGTGCCAGCAGTGACCCCGGATCGGGGGTGACTGAAGCTTTCTTT

D gene: NA
V gene: TRBV11-2
clone size: NA
J gene: TRBJ1-2
CDR3 protein: CASKGTNYGYTF
CDR3 DNA: TGTGCCAGCAAGGGGACTAACTATGGCTACACCTTC

D gene: NA
V gene: TRBV12-5
clone size: NA
J gene: TRBJ2-1
CDR3 protein: CASGLSANHAYNEQFF
CDR3 DNA: TGTGCTAGTGGTTTAAGCGCCAATCACGCCTACAATGAGCAGTTCTTC

D gene: TRBD1
V gene: TRBV11-2
clone size: NA
J gene: TRBJ2-7
CDR3 protein: CASSPSDRAFYEQYF
CDR3 DNA: TGTGCCAGCAGCCCCTCGGACAGGGCATTCTACGAGCAGTACTTC

D gene: NA
V gene: TRBV28
clone size: once
J gene: TRBJ2-3
CDR3 protein: CASSSLRDGNTDTQYF
CDR3 DNA: TGTGCCAGCAGTTCCCTCCGGGACGGAAACACAGATACGCAGTATTTT

D gene: NA
V gene: TRBV5-4
clone size: NA
J gene: TRBJ1-2
CDR3 protein: CASSVDRSLYGYTF
CDR3 DNA: TGTGCCAGCAGCGTAGACAGGTCGTTATATGGCTACACCTTC

D gene: TRBD2
V gene: TRBV4-1
clone size: NA
J gene: TRBJ2-1
CDR3 protein: CASSPLPLAGVSNEQFF
CDR3 DNA: TGCGCCAGCAGCCCCTTACCCCTAGCGGGAGTATCTAATGAGCAGTTCTTC

D gene: NA
V gene: TRBV14
clone size: few
J gene: TRBJ2-1
CDR3 protein: CASSFPVGEQFF
CDR3 DNA: TGTGCCAGCAGCTTCCCTGTGGGAGAGCAGTTCTTC

D gene: TRBD1
V gene: TRBV9
clone size: NA
J gene: TRBJ2-1
CDR3 protein: CASSPMGDRGYNEQFF
CDR3 DNA: TGTGCCAGCAGCCCGATGGGGGACAGGGGTTACAATGAGCAGTTCTTC

D gene: TRBD2
V gene: TRBV27
clone size: NA
J gene: TRBJ2-7
CDR3 protein: CASRLAGGTEQYF
CDR3 DNA: TGTGCCAGCAGGTTAGCGGGGGGGACTGAGCAGTACTTC

D gene: NA
V gene: TRBV27
clone size: NA
J gene: TRBJ2-1
CDR3 protein: CASSLSRGTLYNEQFF
CDR3 DNA: TGTGCCAGCAGTTTATCACGGGGGACCCTCTACAATGAGCAGTTCTTC

D gene: NA
V gene: TRBV10-2
clone size: NA
J gene: TRBJ1-5
CDR3 protein: CASSEMGDQPQHF
CDR3 DNA: TGCGCCAGCAGTGAAATGGGAGATCAGCCCCAGCATTTT